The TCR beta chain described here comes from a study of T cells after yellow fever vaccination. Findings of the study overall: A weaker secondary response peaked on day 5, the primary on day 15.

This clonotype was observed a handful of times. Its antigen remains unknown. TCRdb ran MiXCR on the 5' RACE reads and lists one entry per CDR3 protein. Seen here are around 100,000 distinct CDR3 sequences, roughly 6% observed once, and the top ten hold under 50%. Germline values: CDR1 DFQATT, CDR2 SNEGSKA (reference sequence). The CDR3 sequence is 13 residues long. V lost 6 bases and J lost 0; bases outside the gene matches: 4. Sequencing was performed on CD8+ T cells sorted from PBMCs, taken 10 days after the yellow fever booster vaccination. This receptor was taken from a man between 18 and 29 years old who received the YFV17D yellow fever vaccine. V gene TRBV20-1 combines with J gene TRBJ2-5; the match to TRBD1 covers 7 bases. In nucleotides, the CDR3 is TGCAGTGCCGGACAGGTGTACCAAGAGACCCAGTACTTC. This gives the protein CSAGQVYQETQYF.